This passage covers 21 T cell receptor beta chains from one sample sequenced in a study of CD8 T cells in ankylosing spondylitis. MiXCR, run by TCRdb on the 5' RACE reads, gives a single entry per CDR3 protein. The sample lists more than 650,000 distinct CDR3 sequences, around 11% seen once, with 0.51% in the top ten. Study-wide results and caveats: Characteristic of ankylosing spondylitis blood, it appeared, was a TCR beta motif comprising about eight highly homologous variants.

Which antigens these TCRs recognize remains unknown. Sample: blood, either unsorted or a sorted T cell fraction (not recorded which). These receptors came from a male donor with ankylosing spondylitis.

This clonotype was recorded a few times. This chain connects TRBV20-1 to TRBJ1-1, with D possibly TRBD1 on 5 matching bases. Trimming removed 3 bases from V and 6 bases from J, with 14 bases in between. The germline gives CDR1 DFQATT, CDR2 SNEGSKA (reference sequence). The CDR3 runs to 13 residues. CDR3 coding DNA: TGCAGTGCTAGCAACGGGGCAGCTGCTGAAGCTTTCTTT. Its protein is CSASNGAAAEAFF.

The genes are TRBV7-2 and TRBJ2-7, with TRBD1 matching over 10 bases. CDR1 and CDR2 (germline): SGHTA, FQGNSA. This CDR3 contains 15 residues. V was pared by 2 bases and J by 4 bases, with 5 bases of the junction left unmatched. CDR3 sequence reads: CASSLSWDRGYEQYF. Written as DNA, the CDR3 is TGTGCCAGCAGCTTAAGCTGGGACAGGGGTTACGAGCAGTACTTC.

The V gene is TRBV21-1, the J gene TRBJ2-2; the table's D call TRBD1 went unverified against the DNA. TRBV21-1 constitutes a pseudogene. The CDR3 runs to 16 residues. CDR3 DNA sequence: TGTGCCAGCAGCCTCCCGGGGCGGTTTAACACCGGGGAGCTGTTTTTT. It specifies CASSLPGRFNTGELFF.

This clonotype was recorded a few times. For the CDR3, the DNA is TGCGCCAGCAGCTACGGGACTAGCGGGGGGAATGAGCAGTTCTTC. This sequence encodes CASSYGTSGGNEQFF. This rearrangement joins TRBV5-1 to TRBJ2-1; 15 bases line up with TRBD2. The CDR3 spans 15 residues. The germline gives CDR1 SGHRS, CDR2 YFSETQ. V trimming: 3 bases; J trimming: 7 bases; junction bases outside the gene matches: 2.

Many counts were recorded for this clonotype. This chain links TRBV6-5 with TRBJ2-1, with D perhaps matching TRBD2 (6 bases). With 2 bases removed from V and 4 bases from J, the gap between germline ends came to 9 bases. The CDR3 has 14 amino acids. Germline V gives CDR1 MNHEY, CDR2 SVGAGI. The CDR3 nucleotides read TGTGCCAGCAGTTACCACGGGACTTACAATGAGCAGTTCTTC. Its protein product is CASSYHGTYNEQFF.

This clonotype was found many times. V usage is TRBV5-5 and J usage is TRBJ2-1; 11 positions agree with TRBD2. The germline gives CDR1 SGHKS, CDR2 YYEKEE (reference sequence). V was clipped by 3 bases and J by 2 bases; unmatched bases: 4. CDR3 length: 16 residues. CDR3 DNA: TGTGCCAGCAGCTGGTCACTAGCGGGGGCCTACAATGAGCAGTTCTTC. Its protein is CASSWSLAGAYNEQFF.

At least ten counts were recorded for this clonotype. V gene TRBV20-1 combines with J gene TRBJ1-1, with D maybe TRBD1 (6 bases). CDR1 is DFQATT and CDR2 is SNEGSKA in the germline V gene (reference sequence). V was shortened by 3 bases and J by 4 bases, with 12 bases between the two germline ends. The CDR3 extends over 13 amino acids. The CDR3 region is CSASRGRATEAFF. Written as DNA, the CDR3 is TGCAGTGCTAGCAGGGGAAGGGCCACTGAAGCTTTCTTT.

There are many counts of this clonotype. The chain links TRBV27 to TRBJ1-2; TRBD1 might be the D (5 bases). Looked up from germline, CDR1 is MNHEY and CDR2 is SMNVEV (reference sequence). This CDR3 is 16 amino acids long. V shed 8 bases and J shed 8 bases, with 27 bases lying between them. The CDR3 here is CASRLGRGDRTMGYTF. The CDR3 coding sequence is TGTGCCAGCCGCCTGGGAAGGGGAGATAGGACTATGGGCTACACCTTC.

This clonotype was seen a few times. This chain connects TRBV5-5 to TRBJ1-1, with 10 positions matching TRBD1. Germline CDR1 is SGHKS and CDR2 is YYEKEE (reference sequence). V dropped 4 bases and J dropped 5; count of bases not matched to a gene: 11. This CDR3 spans 16 amino acids. The DNA for the CDR3 is TGTGCCAGCAGCCTACTCCAAGGACAGGGGGGGACTGAAGCTTTCTTT. Translation: CASSLLQGQGGTEAFF.

The chain couples TRBV5-6 to TRBJ2-4, with no clear D. This CDR3 contains 12 residues. Per germline, CDR1 SGHDT and CDR2 YYEEEE. Trimming took 5 bases from V and 5 from J, leaving 8 bases between them. Here the CDR3 reads CASSSAENIQYF. The CDR3 DNA sequence: TGTGCCAGCAGTTCGGCCGAAAACATTCAGTACTTC.

In this sample, this clonotype turned up many times. The genes are TRBV12-3 or TRBV12-4 and TRBJ1-5; D is unresolved. The germline V and J ends were trimmed by 3 bases and 4 bases, with 13 bases remaining between them. CDR3 length: 15 amino acids. The CDR3 DNA is TGTGCCAGCAGTTTGGGCCAGGCAATTAATCAGCCCCAGCATTTT. It specifies CASSLGQAINQPQHF.

The DNA for the CDR3 is TGCAGTGCCGACCCCGCGAGCACAGATACGCAGTATTTT. This sequence encodes CSADPASTDTQYF. This chain connects TRBV20-1 to TRBJ2-3; D gene uncertain. In germline, CDR1 is DFQATT, CDR2 SNEGSKA (reference sequence). The CDR3 consists of 13 residues. V gave up 6 bases and J gave up 0 bases, with 10 bases separating them.

This chain uses TRBV6-2 or TRBV6-3 with TRBJ2-5, with TRBD2 as a possible D gene (6 bases). V was clipped by 6 bases and J by 12 bases, with 11 bases between them. The CDR3 has 10 amino acids. Germline CDR1 is MNHEY and CDR2 is SVGEGT. The CDR3 DNA follows: TGTGCCAGCAGGCGGGACTTGAAGTACTTC. This encodes CASRRDLKYF.

V is TRBV7-9 and J is TRBJ2-7, with unresolved D. CDR3 length: 14 amino acids. V lost 5 bases and J lost 3, with 14 bases in between. Looked up from germline, CDR1 is SEHNR and CDR2 is FQNEAQ (reference sequence). Here the CDR3 DNA reads TGTGCCAGCAGCCTTACTCAGACCCTCTACGAGCAGTACTTC. Residues: CASSLTQTLYEQYF. The whole variable domain, filled in from reference TRBV7-9 and TRBJ2-7, reads DTGVSQNPRHKITKRGQNVTFRCDPISEHNRLYWYRQTLGQGPEFLTYFQNEAQLEKSRLLSDRFSAERPKGSFSTLEIQRTEQGDSAMYLCASSLTQTLYEQYFGPGTRLTVT.

In its sample, this clonotype was seen a few times. The chain couples TRBV20-1 to TRBJ2-5, with D tentatively TRBD1 or TRBD2 (5 bases each). CDR3 length: 13 amino acids. CDR1 and CDR2 (germline): DFQATT, SNEGSKA (reference sequence). V was pared by 3 bases and J by 4 bases, with 12 bases between. CDR3 region: CSASSRGAETQYF. In DNA, the CDR3 is TGCAGTGCTAGTTCCCGAGGGGCAGAGACCCAGTACTTC.

This clonotype occurred a few times. V gene TRBV5-5 combines with J gene TRBJ1-5, with no clear D. Germline assignment: CDR1 SGHKS and CDR2 YYEKEE (reference sequence). The CDR3 is made up of 15 amino acids. V was clipped by 0 bases and J by 2 bases, with 9 bases between them. Here the CDR3 DNA reads TGTGCCAGCAGCTTGGGGAGATTCGGCAATCAGCCCCAGCATTTT. Protein sequence: CASSLGRFGNQPQHF.

This clonotype came up many times. The chain links TRBV28 to TRBJ1-5; D perhaps matches TRBD1 (6 bases). CDR1 and CDR2 from the germline V gene are MDHEN and SYDVKM. Trimming removed 3 bases from V and 0 bases from J, with 9 bases in between. This CDR3 is built from 15 residues. CDR3 sequence: CASSFQGYSNQPQHF. The CDR3 coding sequence is TGTGCCAGCAGTTTCCAGGGGTATAGCAATCAGCCCCAGCATTTT.

This clonotype was picked up many times. This chain uses TRBV20-1 with TRBJ1-1; D is possibly TRBD1 (6 bases). The V and J ends lost 3 bases and 2 bases respectively, with 13 bases between them. The CDR3 consists of 14 residues. The germline V gene encodes CDR1 DFQATT and CDR2 SNEGSKA (reference sequence). The CDR3 region has the DNA TGCAGTGCTAGTGGGGGCCGGGTAAACACTGAAGCTTTCTTT. It codes for CSASGGRVNTEAFF.

This clonotype was observed a handful of times. The chain links TRBV20-1 to TRBJ2-1, with TRBD1 identical over 7 bases. Per the germline V gene, CDR1 is DFQATT and CDR2 is SNEGSKA (reference sequence). The length of the CDR3 is 13 residues. The CDR3 region has the DNA TGCAGACCGACAGGGCCCTTCTACAATGAGCAGTTCTTC. Its translation: CRPTGPFYNEQFF.

The chain has TRBV5-6 and TRBJ2-7; D gene uncertain. The V end lost 1 base, the J end lost 1 base, and 15 bases lay between the germline ends. Germline V CDR1 and CDR2: SGHDT, YYEEEE. This CDR3 is built from 16 residues. CDR3 nucleotide sequence: TGTGCCAGCAGCTTGCTCCATCAGGTAGAATCCTACGAGCAGTACTTC. Translated: CASSLLHQVESYEQYF. Full variable domain (remainder filled in from reference TRBV5-6 and TRBJ2-7): DAGVTQSPTHLIKTRGQQVTLRCSPKSGHDTVSWYQQALGQGPQFIFQYYEEEERQRGNFPDRFSGHQFPNYSSELNVNALLLGDSALYLCASSLLHQVESYEQYFGPGTRLTVT.

In its sample, this clonotype was seen a few times. V gene TRBV11-2 combines with J gene TRBJ2-1; TRBD1 or TRBD2 may be the D gene (7 bases each). V lost 4 bases and J 2 bases, leaving 18 bases between the germline ends. Per the germline V gene, CDR1 is SGHAT and CDR2 is FQNNGV. The CDR3 totals 17 residues. This chain's CDR3 is CASSSLTGDYPYNEQFF. The CDR3 nucleotides read TGTGCCAGCAGCTCCCTCACAGGGGACTATCCCTACAATGAGCAGTTCTTC.